This T cell receptor (beta chain) was sequenced during a study of patients and donors after allogeneic stem cell transplantation (dated by TCRdb to 2018 to 2020). There are a few counts of this clonotype. The antigen it binds to is not known. Base qualities are not provided; no much larger clone lies one nucleotide away. For CDR1 and CDR2, the germline V gene lists LGHNA and YSLEER. Reading from cysteine to phenylalanine, the CDR3 counts 14 amino acids. Only the CDR3 portion is preserved as DNA: 42 bases, with reading frame beginning at the first base. Trimming costs V 3 bases and J 3 bases, and their ends lie 12 bases apart. Receptor amplification or capture employed RT-PCR. Sequencing was carried out with a NextSeq 550. Using fastp at Q25 and MiXCR, TCRdb reprocessed the public reads and kept productive beta chains. Rows with one shared CDR3 protein collapse into an entry with the most common genes and DNA. The sample has roughly 41,000 distinct CDR3 sequences on record, roughly 30% of them singletons. Around 72% of the sample belongs to the ten largest clones.

The source material was blood, either unsorted or a sorted T cell fraction (not recorded which). The source of this sequence is a human donor who was either an allogeneic HSCT recipient or a stem cell or donor lymphocyte infusion donor (not recorded which). It is not recorded whose cells these are; they may come from a transplant donor. The V and J segments used are TRBV4-3 and TRBJ2-7, with the D gene call left open. The sequence in DNA is TGCGCCAGCAGCCAGGGTGGGAAGGGCTACGAGCAGTACTTC. Its protein product is CASSQGGKGYEQYF.